This TCR beta chain was identified during a study of blood T cell repertoires in COVID-19. About the research overall: Samples came from the United States, Italy and Spain, spanning acute and convalescent COVID-19.

A note on this clone: The germline gene is not matched at one end of the junction; a read error may be the cause.

Clinical histories supplied by participants themselves formed the basis of cohort assignment. The table came from immunoSEQ multiplex PCR; TCRdb's copy has only in-frame clones and leaves some out. Among nearly 400,000 clones listed, around 92% were seen once. This CDR3 has 15 amino acids. CDR1 is SNHLY, CDR2 FYNNEI, per germline. The TCR was taken from a woman aged 25 to 39 who had recovered from COVID-19. The genes are TRBV2 and TRBJ2-5; 9 nucleotides agree with TRBD2. Sequencing was done on a sample of PBMCs or T cells enriched from blood (not recorded which). Written as DNA, the CDR3 is TGTGCCAGCAGCGAAGAGCGGGGGGCCTTGGAGACCCAGTACTTC. Residues: CASSEERGALETQYF. Full variable domain (outside the CDR3, taken from reference TRBV2 and TRBJ2-5): EPEVTQTPSHQVTQMGQEVILRCVPISNHLYFYWYRQILGQKVEFLVSFYNNEISEKSEIFDDQFSVERPDGSNFTLKIRSTKLEDSAMYFCASSEERGALETQYFGPGTRLLVL.